One T cell receptor (beta chain) is described in this entry. Germline CDR1 and CDR2: LNHNV and YYDKDF (reference sequence). Trimming stripped 1 base from V and 0 bases from J, with 7 bases between. This CDR3 comprises 14 residues. The source of the sample is a study of blood T cells in healthy people across ages. Alongside a J-beta primer mix, a sample-barcoded 5' primer served in a second PCR lasting roughly 6 to 12 cycles. TCRdb fed the 5' RACE reads into MiXCR, producing one record per CDR3 protein. The data show fewer than 800,000 distinct CDR3 sequences, around 49% seen once. Material: blood. V and J are TRBV15 and TRBJ2-7, with D perhaps matching TRBD2 (6 bases). The TCR comes from a woman aged 55-70 years in good health. The CDR3 coding sequence is TGTGCCACCAGCAGAGGCGGGAACTCCTACGAGCAGTACTTC. Amino acid sequence: CATSRGGNSYEQYF.